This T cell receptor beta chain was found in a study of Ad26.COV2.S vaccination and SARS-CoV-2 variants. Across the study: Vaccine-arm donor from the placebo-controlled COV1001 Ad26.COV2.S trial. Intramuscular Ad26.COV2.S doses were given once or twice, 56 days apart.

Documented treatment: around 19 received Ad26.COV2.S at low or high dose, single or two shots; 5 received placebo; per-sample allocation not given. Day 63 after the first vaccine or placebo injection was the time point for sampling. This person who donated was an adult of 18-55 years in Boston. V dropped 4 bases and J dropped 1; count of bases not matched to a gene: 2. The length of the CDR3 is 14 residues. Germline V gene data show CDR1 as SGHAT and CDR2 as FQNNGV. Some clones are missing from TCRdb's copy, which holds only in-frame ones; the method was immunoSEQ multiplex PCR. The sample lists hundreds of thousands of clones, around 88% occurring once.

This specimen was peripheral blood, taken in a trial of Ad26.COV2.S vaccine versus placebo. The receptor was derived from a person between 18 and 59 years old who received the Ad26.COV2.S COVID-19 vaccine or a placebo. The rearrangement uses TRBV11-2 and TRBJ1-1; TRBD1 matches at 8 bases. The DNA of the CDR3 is TGTGCCAGCAGCTCGGGACAGGAGAACACTGAAGCTTTCTTT. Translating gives CASSSGQENTEAFF.